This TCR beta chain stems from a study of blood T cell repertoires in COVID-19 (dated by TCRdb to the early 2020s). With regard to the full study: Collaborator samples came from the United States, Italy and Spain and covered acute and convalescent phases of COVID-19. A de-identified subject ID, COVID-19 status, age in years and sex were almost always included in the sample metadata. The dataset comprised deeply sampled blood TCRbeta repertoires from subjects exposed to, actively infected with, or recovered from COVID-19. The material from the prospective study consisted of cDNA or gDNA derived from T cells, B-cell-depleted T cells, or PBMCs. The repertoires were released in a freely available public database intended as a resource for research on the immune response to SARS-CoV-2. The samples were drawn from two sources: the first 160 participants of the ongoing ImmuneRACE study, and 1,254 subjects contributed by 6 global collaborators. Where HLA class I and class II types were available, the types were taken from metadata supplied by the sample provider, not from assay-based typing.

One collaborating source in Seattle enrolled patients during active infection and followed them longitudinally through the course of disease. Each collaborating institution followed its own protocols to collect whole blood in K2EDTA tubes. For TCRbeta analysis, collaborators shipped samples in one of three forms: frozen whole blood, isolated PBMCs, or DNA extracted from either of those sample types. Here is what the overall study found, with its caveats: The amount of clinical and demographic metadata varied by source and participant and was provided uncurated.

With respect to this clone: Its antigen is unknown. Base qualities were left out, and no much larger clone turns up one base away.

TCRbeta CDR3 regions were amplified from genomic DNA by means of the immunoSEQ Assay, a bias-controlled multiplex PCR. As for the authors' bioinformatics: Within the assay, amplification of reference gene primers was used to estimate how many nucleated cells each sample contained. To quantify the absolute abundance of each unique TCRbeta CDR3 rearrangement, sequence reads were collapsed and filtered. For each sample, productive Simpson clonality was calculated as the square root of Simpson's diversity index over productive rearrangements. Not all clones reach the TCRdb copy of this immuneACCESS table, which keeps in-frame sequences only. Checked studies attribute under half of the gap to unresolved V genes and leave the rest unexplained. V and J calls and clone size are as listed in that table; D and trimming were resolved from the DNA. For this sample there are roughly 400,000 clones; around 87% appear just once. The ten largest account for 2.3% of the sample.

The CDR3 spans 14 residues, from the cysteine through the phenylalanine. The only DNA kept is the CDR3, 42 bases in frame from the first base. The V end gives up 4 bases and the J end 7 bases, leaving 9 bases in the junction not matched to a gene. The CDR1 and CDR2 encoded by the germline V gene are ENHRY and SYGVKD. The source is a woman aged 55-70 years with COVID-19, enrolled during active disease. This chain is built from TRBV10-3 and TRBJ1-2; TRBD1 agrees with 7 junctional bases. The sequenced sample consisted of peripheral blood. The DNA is TGTGCCATCAGTGCTGCAGGGGGAAGGGGTGGCTACACCTTC. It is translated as CAISAAGGRGGYTF.